A single count supports the clone carrying this T cell receptor beta chain. The CDR3 contains 13 residues. The ends were cut back, 1 base at V and 8 bases at J, with 14 bases in the middle. Germline CDR1 reads DFQATT; CDR2 reads SNEGSKA (reference sequence). Using its own MiXCR run on the 5' RACE reads, TCRdb lists one record per CDR3 protein. The table has a few hundred thousand distinct CDR3 sequences, 9.4% seen once; the top ten hold more than 20%. The data originate from a study of T-cell memory formation after mild COVID-19. About the study: In these data, TCR clusters were largely donor specific.

This rearrangement joins TRBV20-1 to TRBJ2-5; D is possibly TRBD2 (6 bases). The receptor was derived from a man aged 18 to 35 who had mild COVID-19 (a few samples of this study predate the infection). Cell type and time point are not known. The sample taken for sequencing was PBMCs or a T cell subset sorted from them (not recorded which). CDR3 DNA sequence: TGCAGTGCTAGAGGGTTCGGCGGGGAAACCCAGTACTTC. This encodes CSARGFGGETQYF.